What follows are 10 T cell receptor beta chains derived from one specimen sequenced in a study of response to subunit inactivated influenza vaccine. TCRdb passed the RT-PCR reads through MiXCR, listing each CDR3 protein once. The top ten hold approximately 12% of the sample, which has more than 450,000 distinct CDR3 sequences, 6% to 9% seen once. The sequencing used PBMCs from blood, collected around 25 months after vaccination. All receptors derive from a man aged 45-69 years who received an inactivated influenza vaccine.

Remarks on this clonotype: This may be a read error, as it is one base from a much larger clone. The chain has TRBV3-1 and TRBJ1-2; D gene uncertain. Germline V gives CDR1 LGHDT, CDR2 YNNKEL (reference sequence). CDR3 length: 11 residues. CDR3 DNA sequence: TGTCCCAGCAGGTCGAGCAGCGGCTACACCTTC. It specifies CPSRSSSGYTF.

Only a few counts were recorded for this clonotype. V gene TRBV4-2 combines with J gene TRBJ2-7, with 13 bases that match TRBD2. Per the germline V gene, CDR1 is LGHNA and CDR2 is YNFKEQ. After removal of 3 bases from V and 5 bases from J, the junction contained 7 bases not matched to a gene. The CDR3 sequence is 16 residues long. The CDR3 nucleotides read TGTGCCAGCAGCCAGGACAGGACTAGCGGGAGTCACGAGCAGTACTTC. Protein: CASSQDRTSGSHEQYF.

The V call is TRBV5-1, the J call TRBJ2-1; 8 bases map to TRBD2. Germline-derived CDR1 and CDR2 are SGHRS and YFSETQ. Losses at the gene ends were 1 base for V and 12 bases for J; bases not matched to a gene: 6. The CDR3 runs to 13 residues. In DNA form, the CDR3 reads TGCGCCAGCAGCTTGATCAGCGGGAGACGGCAGTTCTTC. Protein: CASSLISGRRQFF.

This chain's CDR3 is CASSLDPEYGYTF. CDR3 coding DNA: TGCGCCAGCAGCTTGGACCCAGAGTATGGCTACACCTTC. The V and J genes are TRBV5-1 and TRBJ1-2; no clear D gene. CDR1 and CDR2 (germline): SGHRS, YFSETQ. The CDR3 extends over 13 amino acids. Trimming pared 0 bases from V and 5 bases from J, leaving 8 bases between.

This clonotype came up a few times. The chain links TRBV6-5 to TRBJ1-6; D gene ambiguous. The germline CDR1 and CDR2 sequences are MNHEY and SVGAGI. Trimming shortened V by 3 bases and J by 4 bases, and 7 bases separated the two germline ends. This CDR3 is built from 14 residues. CDR3 DNA: TGTGCCAGCAGTTATGGTCGATATAATTCACCCCTCCACTTT. Translating it yields CASSYGRYNSPLHF.

CDR3 DNA sequence: TGTGCCAGCAGTACCGGGACACCGGCGATGTTTTTT. It codes for CASSTGTPAMFF. The chain is built from TRBV25-1 and TRBJ2-2, with D tentatively TRBD1 (6 bases). Trimming cost V 5 bases and J 15 bases, with 16 bases left between them. CDR1 and CDR2 (germline): MGHDK, SYGVNS. CDR3 length: 12 amino acids.

In this sample, this clonotype turned up many times. The rearrangement links TRBV6-2 or TRBV6-3 to TRBJ1-5; no firm D call. Germline V gene sequence: CDR1 MNHEY, CDR2 SVGEGT. The CDR3 consists of 16 residues. The V end was cut by 2 bases, the J end by 2 bases, with 13 bases between. CDR3 sequence (DNA): TGTGCCAGCAGTTACGCGGGAAATTCGGGCAATCAGCCCCAGCATTTT. Encoded protein: CASSYAGNSGNQPQHF.

The chain is built from TRBV6-1 and TRBJ1-2; D may be TRBD1 (5 bases). Germline V gene lookup returns CDR1 MNHNS and CDR2 SASEGT. The length of the CDR3 is 13 residues. Trimming took 7 bases from V and 2 from J, leaving 11 bases between them. The CDR3 bases are TGTGCCAGCACCTCGACAGAGAACTATGGCTACACCTTC. Translating it yields CASTSTENYGYTF.

The rearrangement joins TRBV5-5 to TRBJ2-1; 9 bases agree with TRBD2. Germline CDR1 reads SGHKS; CDR2 reads YYEKEE (reference sequence). The V segment lost 0 bases and the J segment 10 bases; nucleotides outside the gene matches: 11. The CDR3 consists of 16 residues. Here the CDR3 reads CASSLGWRGGLEEQFF. The CDR3 region has the DNA TGTGCCAGCAGCTTGGGGTGGCGGGGGGGCCTAGAGGAGCAGTTCTTC.

There are many counts of this clonotype. The rearrangement uses TRBV5-1 and TRBJ1-6; D remains unclear. Germline loops: CDR1 SGHRS, CDR2 YFSETQ. Trimming took 5 bases from V and 8 from J, leaving 5 bases between them. The CDR3 spans 11 residues. The CDR3 region is CASSPHSPLHF. Written as DNA, the CDR3 is TGCGCCAGCAGTCCCCATTCACCCCTCCACTTT.